The sequence of this T cell receptor beta chain was determined in a study of OX40 agonist ivuxolimab in advanced cancers. Across the study: Six ivuxolimab dose levels, 0.01 to 10 mg/kg, were given intravenously every 2 weeks.

TCRdb's table, derived via immunoSEQ multiplex PCR, lists solely in-frame clones and lacks some. The sample lists approximately 65,000 clones; approximately 86% were seen once. Germline assignment: CDR1 MDHEN and CDR2 SYDVKM. The CDR3 has 15 residues. V shed 7 bases, J shed 4 bases, and the junction held 7 bases outside the gene matches. This specimen was CD4+ or CD8+ T cells sorted from blood, taken in a trial of the OX40 agonist ivuxolimab. This chain joins TRBV28 and TRBJ1-5, with TRBD1 identical over 10 bases. The clonotype comes from an adult with an advanced solid tumor such as melanoma, head and neck, liver or kidney cancer. The CDR3 is CASMWGQGTNQPQHF. The CDR3 DNA reads TGTGCCAGCATGTGGGGACAGGGGACGAATCAGCCCCAGCATTTT.